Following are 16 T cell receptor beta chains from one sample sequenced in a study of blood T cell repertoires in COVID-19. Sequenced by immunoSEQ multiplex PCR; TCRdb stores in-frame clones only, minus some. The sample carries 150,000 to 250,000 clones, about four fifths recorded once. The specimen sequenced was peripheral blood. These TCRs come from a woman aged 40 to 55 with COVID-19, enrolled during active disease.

The CDR3 nucleotides are TGTGCCAGCAGCTTAAAAGGCGGTGCAAATTCACCCCTCCACTTT. Translated: CASSLKGGANSPLHF. V and J are TRBV7-3 and TRBJ1-6, with D unresolved. The CDR3 totals 15 residues. CDR1 and CDR2 from the germline V gene are SGHTA and FQGTGA. V dropped 1 base and J dropped 7 bases, with 11 bases sitting between them.

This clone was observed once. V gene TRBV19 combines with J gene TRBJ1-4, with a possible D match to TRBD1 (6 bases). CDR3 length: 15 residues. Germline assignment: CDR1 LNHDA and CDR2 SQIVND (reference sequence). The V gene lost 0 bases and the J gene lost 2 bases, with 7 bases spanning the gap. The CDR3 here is CASSIEQGTNEKLFF. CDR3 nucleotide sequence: TGTGCCAGTAGTATAGAGCAGGGGACTAATGAAAAACTGTTTTTT.

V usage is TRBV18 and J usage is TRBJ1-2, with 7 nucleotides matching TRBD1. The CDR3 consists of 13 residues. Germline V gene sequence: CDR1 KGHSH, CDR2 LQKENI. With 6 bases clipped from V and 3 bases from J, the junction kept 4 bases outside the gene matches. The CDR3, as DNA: TGTGCCAGCTCTCCCGGACAGGACTATGGCTACACCTTC. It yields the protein CASSPGQDYGYTF.

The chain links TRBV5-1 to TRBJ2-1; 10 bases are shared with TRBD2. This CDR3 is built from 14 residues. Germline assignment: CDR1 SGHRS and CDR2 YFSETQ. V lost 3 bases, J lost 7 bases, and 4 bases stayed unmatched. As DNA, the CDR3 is TGCGCCAGCAGCTGGGGGACTAGCGATAATGAGCAGTTCTTC. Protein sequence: CASSWGTSDNEQFF.

The CDR3 spells CASSYAGVDQPQHF. The CDR3, as DNA: TGTGCCAGCAGTTATGCAGGGGTGGATCAGCCCCAGCATTTT. This rearrangement joins TRBV6-5 to TRBJ1-5; tentatively, D is TRBD1 (6 bases). The CDR3 consists of 14 residues. Germline V lookup: CDR1 MNHEY, CDR2 SVGAGI. Between the trimmed V and J ends, which lost 3 bases and 5 bases, there was a span of 11 bases.

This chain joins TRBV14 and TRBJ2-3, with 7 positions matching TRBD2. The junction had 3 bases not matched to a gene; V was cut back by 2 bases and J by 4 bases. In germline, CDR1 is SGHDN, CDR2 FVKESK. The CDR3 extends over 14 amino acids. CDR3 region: CASSQSGKADTQYF. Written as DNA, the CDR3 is TGTGCCAGCAGCCAAAGCGGGAAAGCAGATACGCAGTATTTT.

CDR3 loop: CASSDTGGANYGYTF. The CDR3 DNA sequence: TGTGCCAGTAGTGATACAGGGGGCGCTAACTATGGCTACACCTTC. This rearrangement joins TRBV19 to TRBJ1-2; 9 nucleotides line up with TRBD1. CDR3 length: 15 amino acids. Losses at the gene ends were 5 bases for V and 0 bases for J; bases not matched to a gene: 4. CDR1 and CDR2 from the germline V gene are LNHDA and SQIVND (reference sequence).

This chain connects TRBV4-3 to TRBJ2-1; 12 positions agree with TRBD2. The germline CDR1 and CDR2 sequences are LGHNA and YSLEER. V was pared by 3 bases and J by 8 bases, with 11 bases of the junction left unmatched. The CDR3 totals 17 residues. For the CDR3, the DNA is TGCGCCAGCAGCCAGTCCATCCTAGCGGGGGGGCGCGATGAGCAGTTCTTC. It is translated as CASSQSILAGGRDEQFF.

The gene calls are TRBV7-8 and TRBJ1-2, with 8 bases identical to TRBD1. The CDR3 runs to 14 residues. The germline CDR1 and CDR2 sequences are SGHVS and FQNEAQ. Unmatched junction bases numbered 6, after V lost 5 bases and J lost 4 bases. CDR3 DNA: TGTGCCAGCAGCCCAATGACAGGGGCCTATGGCTACACCTTC. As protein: CASSPMTGAYGYTF.

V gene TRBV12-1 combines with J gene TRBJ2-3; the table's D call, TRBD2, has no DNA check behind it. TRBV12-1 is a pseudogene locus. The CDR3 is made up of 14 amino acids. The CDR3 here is CASSPFGGTDTQYF. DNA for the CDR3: TGTGCCAGCAGCCCCTTCGGGGGAACAGATACGCAGTATTTT.

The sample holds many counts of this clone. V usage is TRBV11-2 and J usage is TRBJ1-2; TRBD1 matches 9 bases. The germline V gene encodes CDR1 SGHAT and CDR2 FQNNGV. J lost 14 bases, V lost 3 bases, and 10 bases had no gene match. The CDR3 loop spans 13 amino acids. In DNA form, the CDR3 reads TGTGCCAGCAGCTTGGCCCGGGACAGGGAAAGTACCTTC. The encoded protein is CASSLARDRESTF.

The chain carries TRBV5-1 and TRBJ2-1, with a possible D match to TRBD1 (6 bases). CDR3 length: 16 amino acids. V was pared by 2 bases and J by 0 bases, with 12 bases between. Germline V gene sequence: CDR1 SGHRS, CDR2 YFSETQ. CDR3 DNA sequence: TGCGCCAGCAGCTTATCCAGGGGCAGCTCCTACAATGAGCAGTTCTTC. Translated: CASSLSRGSSYNEQFF.

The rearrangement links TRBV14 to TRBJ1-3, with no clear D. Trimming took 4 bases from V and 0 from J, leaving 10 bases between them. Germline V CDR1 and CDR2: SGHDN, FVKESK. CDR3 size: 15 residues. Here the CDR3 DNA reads TGTGCCAGCAGCCGTGGACTGTCCTCTGGAAACACCATATATTTT. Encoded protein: CASSRGLSSGNTIYF. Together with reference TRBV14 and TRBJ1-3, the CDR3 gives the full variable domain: EAGVTQFPSHSVIEKGQTVTLRCDPISGHDNLYWYRRVMGKEIKFLLHFVKESKQDESGMPNNRFLAERTGGTYSTLKVQPAELEDSGVYFCASSRGLSSGNTIYFGEGSWLTVV.

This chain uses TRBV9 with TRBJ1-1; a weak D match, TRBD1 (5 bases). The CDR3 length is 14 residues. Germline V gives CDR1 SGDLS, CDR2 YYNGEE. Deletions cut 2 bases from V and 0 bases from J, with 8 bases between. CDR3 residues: CASSVTGVNTEAFF. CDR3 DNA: TGTGCCAGCAGCGTGACGGGGGTGAACACTGAAGCTTTCTTT. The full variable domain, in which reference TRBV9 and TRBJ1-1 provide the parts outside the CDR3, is DSGVTQTPKHLITATGQRVTLRCSPRSGDLSVYWYQQSLDQGLQFLIQYYNGEERAKGNILERFSAQQFPDLHSELNLSSLELGDSALYFCASSVTGVNTEAFFGQGTRLTVV.

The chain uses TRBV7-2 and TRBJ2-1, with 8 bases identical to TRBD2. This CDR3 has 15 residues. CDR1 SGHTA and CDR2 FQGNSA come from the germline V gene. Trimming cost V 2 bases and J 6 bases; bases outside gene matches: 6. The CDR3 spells CASSLFRGRFNEQFF. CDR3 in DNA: TGTGCCAGCAGCTTATTCCGCGGGAGGTTCAATGAGCAGTTCTTC.

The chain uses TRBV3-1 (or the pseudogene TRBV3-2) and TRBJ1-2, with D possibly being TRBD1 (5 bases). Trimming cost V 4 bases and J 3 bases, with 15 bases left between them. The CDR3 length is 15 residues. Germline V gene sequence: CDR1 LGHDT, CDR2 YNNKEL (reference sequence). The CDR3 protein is CASSLSQGFYYGYTF. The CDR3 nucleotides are TGTGCCAGCAGCCTAAGCCAGGGTTTTTACTATGGCTACACCTTC.